The clone carrying this T cell receptor beta chain has only a few counts. Its target is unknown. The data were taken from a study of T-cell memory formation after mild COVID-19. The study, taken as a whole, reports: Mostly located in CM and EM were contracting CD4+ clones, with contracting CD8+ clones located in EMRA. Certain responding clones were present in pre-infection memory, suggesting participation of cross-reactive memory.

V lost 4 bases to trimming and J lost 12 bases; unmatched junction nucleotides: 11. This CDR3 spans 14 amino acids. It was 5'RACE with constant-segment primers that produced the TCR alpha and TCR beta cDNA libraries, which carried sample barcodes and UMIs. Each CDR3 protein gets one entry after TCRdb re-called the 5' RACE reads with MiXCR. This sample has some 180,000 distinct CDR3 sequences, with about 18% found just once. Material: PBMCs or a T cell subset sorted from them (not recorded which). The sequence came from a young man who had mild COVID-19 (a few samples of this study predate the infection). Cell type and time point are not known. The chain couples TRBV12-3 or TRBV12-4 to TRBJ1-5; 8 bases agree with TRBD1. The CDR3 is CASSSTGGGNRQHF. The CDR3 coding sequence is TGTGCCAGCAGTTCAACAGGGGGTGGAAATCGCCAGCATTTT.